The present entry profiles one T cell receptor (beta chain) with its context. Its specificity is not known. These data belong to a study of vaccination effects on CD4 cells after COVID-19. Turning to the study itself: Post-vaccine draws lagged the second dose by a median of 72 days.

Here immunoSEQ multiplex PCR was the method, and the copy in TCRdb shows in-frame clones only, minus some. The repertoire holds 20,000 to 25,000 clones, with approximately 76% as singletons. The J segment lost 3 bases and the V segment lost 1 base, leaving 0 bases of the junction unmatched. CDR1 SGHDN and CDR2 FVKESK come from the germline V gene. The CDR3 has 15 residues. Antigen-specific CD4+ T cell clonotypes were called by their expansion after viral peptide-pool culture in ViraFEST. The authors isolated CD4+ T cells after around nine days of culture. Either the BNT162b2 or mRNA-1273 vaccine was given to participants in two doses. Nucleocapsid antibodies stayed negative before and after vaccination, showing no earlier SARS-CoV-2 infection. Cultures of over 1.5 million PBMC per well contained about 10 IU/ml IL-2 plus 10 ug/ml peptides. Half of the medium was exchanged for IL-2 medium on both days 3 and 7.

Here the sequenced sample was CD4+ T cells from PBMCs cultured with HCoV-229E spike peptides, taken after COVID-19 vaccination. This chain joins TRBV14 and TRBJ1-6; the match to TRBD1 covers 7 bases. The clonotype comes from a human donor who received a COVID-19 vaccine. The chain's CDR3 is CASSQGQGYNSPLHF. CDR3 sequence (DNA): TGTGCCAGCAGCCAAGGACAGGGCTATAATTCACCCCTCCACTTT.